The 14 T cell receptor beta chains in this list originate from one sample, sequenced in a study of blood T cell repertoires in COVID-19. Profiling relied on immunoSEQ multiplex PCR, and the TCRdb table lists in-frame clones only, not all of them. The table lists 150,000 to 200,000 clones, roughly nine tenths of them singletons. The sequencing sample was made of peripheral blood. These receptors were collected from a woman aged 60 to 75 with COVID-19, enrolled during active disease.

The V call is TRBV7-9, the J call TRBJ2-1; D is uncertain. Germline V CDR1 and CDR2: SEHNR, FQNEAQ (reference sequence). This CDR3 has 12 residues. The V end was cut by 1 base, the J end by 9 bases, with 7 bases between. The CDR3: CASSLVVGEQFF. CDR3 DNA sequence: TGTGCCAGCAGCTTAGTAGTTGGTGAGCAGTTCTTC.

This clone was counted once. V usage is TRBV5-4 and J usage is TRBJ1-2; 7 nucleotides match TRBD1. Germline V gene lookup returns CDR1 SGHNT and CDR2 YYREEE (reference sequence). There are 11 residues in the CDR3. Germline trimming cut 2 bases from V and 8 bases from J; bases unmatched to any gene: 0. This chain's CDR3 is CASSLGGGYTF. CDR3 DNA sequence: TGTGCCAGCAGCTTAGGGGGCGGCTACACCTTC.

The V gene is TRBV24-1, the J gene TRBJ2-3; 9 bases align to TRBD2. Germline V gene data show CDR1 as KGHDR and CDR2 as SFDVKD. The CDR3 totals 15 residues. Germline trimming cut 5 bases from V and 4 bases from J; bases unmatched to any gene: 6. In DNA form, the CDR3 reads TGTGCCACCAGTGGAAAGGTAGCGGGAGCAGATACGCAGTATTTT. This gives the protein CATSGKVAGADTQYF.

V is TRBV4-1 and J is TRBJ1-2, with D perhaps TRBD1 (6 bases). The CDR3 extends over 15 amino acids. V was shortened by 0 bases and J by 5 bases, with 13 bases between the two germline ends. The germline gives CDR1 MGHRA, CDR2 YSYEKL. DNA of the CDR3: TGCGCCAGCAGCCAAGATATAACAGGGAATTATGGCTACACCTTC. Protein: CASSQDITGNYGYTF.

The chain couples TRBV4-3 to TRBJ1-5; 8 nucleotides agree with TRBD1. There are 14 residues in the CDR3. After removal of 0 bases from V and 11 bases from J, the junction contained 6 bases not matched to a gene. Germline values: CDR1 LGHNA, CDR2 YSLEER. The CDR3 loop reads CASSQEIRGRAQHF. The DNA for the CDR3 is TGCGCCAGCAGCCAAGAAATCAGGGGGCGCGCCCAGCATTTT.

V and J are TRBV9 and TRBJ1-1; weak D call: TRBD1 (6 bases). Trimming removed 0 bases at V and 1 base at J, with 10 bases between. Looked up from germline, CDR1 is SGDLS and CDR2 is YYNGEE. The CDR3 extends over 15 amino acids. DNA for the CDR3: TGTGCCAGCAGCGTAGTTCCGGACAGGAACACTGAAGCTTTCTTT. It codes for CASSVVPDRNTEAFF.

The V and J genes are TRBV5-5 and TRBJ2-1, with 8 bases that match TRBD2. The CDR3 is 14 residues long. The V gene's germline CDR1 is SGHKS and CDR2 YYEKEE (reference sequence). The junction had 2 bases not matched to a gene; V was cut back by 4 bases and J by 2 bases. The CDR3 coding sequence is TGTGCCAGCAGCCGTAGCGGGACCTACAATGAGCAGTTCTTC. Amino acid sequence: CASSRSGTYNEQFF. The full variable domain, in which reference TRBV5-5 and TRBJ2-1 provide the parts outside the CDR3, is DAGVTQSPTHLIKTRGQQVTLRCSPISGHKSVSWYQQVLGQGPQFIFQYYEKEERGRGNFPDRFSARQFPNYSSELNVNALLLGDSALYLCASSRSGTYNEQFFGPGTRLTVL.

The rearrangement joins TRBV5-1 to TRBJ1-1; 9 bases are a match to TRBD1. The V segment lost 5 bases and the J segment 0 bases; nucleotides outside the gene matches: 11. The CDR3 contains 17 residues. The V gene's germline CDR1 is SGHRS and CDR2 YFSETQ. The CDR3 is CASSPLRDRVMNTEAFF. For the CDR3, the DNA is TGCGCCAGCAGTCCCCTCCGGGACAGGGTGATGAACACTGAAGCTTTCTTT. Full variable domain (rest looked up from reference TRBV5-1 and TRBJ1-1): KAGVTQTPRYLIKTRGQQVTLSCSPISGHRSVSWYQQTPGQGLQFLFEYFSETQRNKGNFPGRFSGRQFSNSRSEMNVSTLELGDSALYLCASSPLRDRVMNTEAFFGQGTRLTVV.

The chain recombines TRBV6-6 with TRBJ2-4; 7 bases fit TRBD1. The CDR3 is made up of 15 amino acids. After removal of 2 bases from V and 0 bases from J, the junction contained 1 base not matched to a gene. Germline CDR1 reads MNHNY; CDR2 reads SVGAGI (reference sequence). The CDR3 sequence is CASSYEGAAKNIQYF. CDR3 DNA: TGTGCCAGCAGTTACGAGGGGGCAGCCAAAAACATTCAGTACTTC.

V usage is TRBV7-9 and J usage is TRBJ2-7; TRBD1 aligns across 7 bases. From germline, CDR1 is SEHNR and CDR2 FQNEAQ (reference sequence). The J segment lost 3 bases and the V segment lost 11 bases, leaving 13 bases of the junction unmatched. This CDR3 spans 14 amino acids. The CDR3 region is CAAGRGGDYYEQYF. The CDR3 nucleotides are TGTGCCGCCGGGCGAGGGGGCGATTACTACGAGCAGTACTTC.

This chain uses TRBV3-1 (or the pseudogene TRBV3-2) with TRBJ2-1, with D perhaps matching TRBD2 (5 bases). V lost 1 base to trimming and J lost 9 bases, with 16 bases between them. CDR3 length: 15 amino acids. The germline V gene has CDR1 LGHDT and CDR2 YNNKEL (reference sequence). The chain's CDR3 is CASSQGAGRHAEQFF. In DNA form, the CDR3 reads TGTGCCAGCAGCCAAGGGGCGGGCCGGCACGCTGAGCAGTTCTTC.

The rearrangement uses TRBV5-1 and TRBJ1-3, with unresolved D. The CDR3 is 11 residues long. Trimming cost V 4 bases and J 4 bases, with 3 bases left between them. The germline V gene encodes CDR1 SGHRS and CDR2 YFSETQ. CDR3 protein: CASSQGNTIYF. CDR3 DNA: TGCGCCAGCAGCCAGGGAAACACCATATATTTT.

The chain combines TRBV20-1 with TRBJ2-7; 12 bases fit TRBD2. CDR3 length equals 11 residues. CDR1 is DFQATT, CDR2 SNEGSKA, per germline (reference sequence). CDR3 nucleotides: TGCAGGGGACTAGCGGGTCACGAGCAGTACTTC. It is translated as CRGLAGHEQYF.

The genes are TRBV5-6 and TRBJ2-1; D may be TRBD2 (6 bases). This CDR3 is 14 amino acids long. Trimming stripped 6 bases from V and 3 bases from J, with 13 bases between. Germline CDR1 SGHDT, CDR2 YYEEEE. Here the CDR3 DNA reads TGTGCCAGCACCCTAGCCGGGGGCTACAATGAGCAGTTCTTC. Its translation is CASTLAGGYNEQFF.